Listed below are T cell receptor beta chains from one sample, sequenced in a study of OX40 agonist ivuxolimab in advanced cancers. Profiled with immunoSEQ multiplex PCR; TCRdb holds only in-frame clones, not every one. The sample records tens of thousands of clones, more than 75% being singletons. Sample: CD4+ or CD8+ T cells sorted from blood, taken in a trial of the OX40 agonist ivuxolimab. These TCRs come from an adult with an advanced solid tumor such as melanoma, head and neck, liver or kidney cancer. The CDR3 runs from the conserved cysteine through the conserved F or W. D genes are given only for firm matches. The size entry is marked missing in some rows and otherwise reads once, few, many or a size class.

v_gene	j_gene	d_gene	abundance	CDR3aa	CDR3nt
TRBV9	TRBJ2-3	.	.	CASSSRSTGNPTDTQYF	TGTGCCAGCAGCTCGCGCTCCACAGGGAACCCCACAGATACGCAGTATTTT
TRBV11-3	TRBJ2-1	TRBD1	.	CASSLDQTTGVNEQFF	TGTGCCAGCAGCCTTGACCAAACCACAGGGGTCAATGAGCAGTTCTTC
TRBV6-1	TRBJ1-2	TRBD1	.	CASSLQGAGYTF	TGTGCCAGCAGTCTACAGGGGGCTGGCTACACCTTC
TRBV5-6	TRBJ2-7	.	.	CASSHLHQTVAYEQYF	TGTGCCAGCAGCCACCTACACCAGACAGTTGCGTACGAGCAGTACTTC
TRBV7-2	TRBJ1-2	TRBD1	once	CASRPGTGEGYGYTF	TGTGCCAGCAGACCCGGGACAGGGGAGGGCTATGGCTACACCTTC
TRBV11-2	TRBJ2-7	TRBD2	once	CASSTTSGEQYF	TGTGCCAGCAGCACCACTAGCGGCGAGCAGTACTTC
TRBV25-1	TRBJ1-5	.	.	CASSVVGNQPQHF	TGTGCCAGCAGCGTGGTAGGCAATCAGCCCCAGCATTTT
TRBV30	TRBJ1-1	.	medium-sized	CAWRRDTQYTEAFF	TGTGCCTGGAGGCGGGACACCCAATACACTGAAGCTTTCTTT
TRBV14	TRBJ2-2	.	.	CASSHRNTGELFF	TGTGCCAGCAGTCACAGGAACACCGGGGAGCTGTTTTTT
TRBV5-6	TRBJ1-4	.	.	CASSLPAGVPNEKLFF	TGTGCCAGCAGCCTCCCCGCAGGGGTTCCCAATGAAAAACTGTTTTTT
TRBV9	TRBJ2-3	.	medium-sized	CASSLARTDTQYF	TGTGCCAGCAGCCTTGCCCGTACAGATACGCAGTATTTT